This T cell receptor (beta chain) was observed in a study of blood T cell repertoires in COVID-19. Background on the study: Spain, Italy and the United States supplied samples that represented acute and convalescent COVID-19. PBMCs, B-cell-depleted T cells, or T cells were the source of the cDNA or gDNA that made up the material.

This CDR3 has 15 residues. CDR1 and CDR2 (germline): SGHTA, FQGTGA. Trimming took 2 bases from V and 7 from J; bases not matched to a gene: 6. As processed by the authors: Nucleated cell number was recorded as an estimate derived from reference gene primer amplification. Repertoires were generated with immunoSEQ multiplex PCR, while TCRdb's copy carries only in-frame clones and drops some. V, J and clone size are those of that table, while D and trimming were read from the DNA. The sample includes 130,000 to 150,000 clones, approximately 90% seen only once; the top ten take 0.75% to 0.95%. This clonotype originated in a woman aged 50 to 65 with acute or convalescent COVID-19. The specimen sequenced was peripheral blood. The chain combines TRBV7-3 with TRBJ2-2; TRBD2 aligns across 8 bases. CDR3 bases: TGTGCCAGCAGCTTAGAAGCGGGAGAGGGCGGGGAGCTGTTTTTT. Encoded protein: CASSLEAGEGGELFF.